This record covers a single T cell receptor beta chain. The antigen is unknown. The sample is drawn from a study of shared clonotypes between healthy human individuals. General study findings and limits: The low donor count limited represented genetic and exposure-history diversity. Lower generation probabilities were found for non-shared clonotypes than for those shared by all four donors.

Sorted-subset replicate PCR reactions contained roughly 200 ng DNA, corresponding to roughly 29,000 T cell genomes. Sequenced by immunoSEQ multiplex PCR; TCRdb stores in-frame clones only, minus some. This table has 2 million to 3 million clones, roughly 93% appearing once. Germline CDR1 reads SGHNT; CDR2 reads YENEEA. The CDR3 is 13 amino acids. The V end lost 4 bases, the J end lost 1 base, and 7 bases lay between the germline ends. The chain uses TRBV11-3 and TRBJ2-5; unclear D gene. Sample: naive CD4+ T cells from PBMCs. Regarding subset: CD45RA+ positively selected. The TCR sequence derives from a man younger than 35 in good health. Some clones in this sample may be carry-over from other donors' samples. CDR3 DNA: TGTGCCAGCAGCTACCGCATCCAAGAGACCCAGTACTTC. Amino acids: CASSYRIQETQYF.